This TCR beta chain was sequenced in a study of T cell responses to AZD1222 COVID-19 vaccine. Study conclusions and caveats: Repertoire collection took place solely once the T cell response had peaked. Donors were mostly white British, more females; clonal diversity possibly underestimated.

Both about-4-week and about-12-week second-dose recipients were combined. Clones were sequenced by immunoSEQ multiplex PCR, and TCRdb holds only the in-frame ones, with some missing. The repertoire consists of fewer than 130,000 clones, with about 90% occurring once and the leading ten covering 15%. The V gene's germline CDR1 is SNHLY and CDR2 FYNNEI. CDR3 length: 14 amino acids. Trimming stripped 3 bases from V and 7 bases from J, with 10 bases between. About this clone itself: The antigen remains unidentified.

The receptor's source is an adult who received the AZD1222 COVID-19 vaccine. The sequences come from peripheral blood, collected 28 days after the second AZD1222 dose. The chain links TRBV2 to TRBJ1-6; no clear D gene. The CDR3 region is CASSDDSVNSPLHF. CDR3 sequence (DNA): TGTGCCAGCAGTGATGACTCCGTGAATTCACCCCTCCACTTT.